This T cell receptor (beta chain) came from a study of T cells in Graves' hyperthyroidism and ophthalmopathy. TCR beta CDR3 region amplification was performed from RNA transcripts. A set of HTBI primers served as the primers for a first-round RT-PCR of the TCR CDR3. TCRdb itself ran the multiplex PCR reads through MiXCR, one entry per CDR3 protein. The sample lists a few hundred thousand distinct CDR3 sequences, over 12% occurring once. The CDR3 runs 14 residues. J gave up 7 bases and V 6 bases, and 8 bases lay outside the gene matches. CDR1 is MDHEN, CDR2 SYDVKM, per germline. The chain is built from TRBV28 and TRBJ1-2, with 10 bases lining up with TRBD1. The clonotype comes from a woman aged 60 to 75 with Graves' ophthalmopathy. The sample consisted of blood. The CDR3 sequence is CASRPTGGMIGYTF. CDR3 nucleotide sequence: TGTGCCAGCAGGCCGACAGGGGGCATGATTGGCTACACCTTC.